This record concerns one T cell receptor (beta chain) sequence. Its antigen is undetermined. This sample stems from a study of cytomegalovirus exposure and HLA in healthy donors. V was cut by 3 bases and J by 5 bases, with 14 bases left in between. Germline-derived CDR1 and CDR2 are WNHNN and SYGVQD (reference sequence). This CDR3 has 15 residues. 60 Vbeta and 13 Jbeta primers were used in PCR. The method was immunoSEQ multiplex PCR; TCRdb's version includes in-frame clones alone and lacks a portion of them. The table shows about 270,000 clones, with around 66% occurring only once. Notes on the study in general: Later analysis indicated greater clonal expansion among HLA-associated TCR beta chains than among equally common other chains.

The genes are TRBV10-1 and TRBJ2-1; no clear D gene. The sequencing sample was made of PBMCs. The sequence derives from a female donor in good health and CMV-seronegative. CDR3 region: CASSDPIGSHNEQFF. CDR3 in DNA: TGCGCCAGCAGTGACCCGATCGGGTCCCACAATGAGCAGTTCTTC.